Sequencing of this T cell receptor (beta chain) was carried out in a study of neurological immune-mediated disorders. General study findings and limits: The expanded clones of different subjects shared no CDR3 amino acid sequences (suggesting private repertoires in all groups). Falling below healthy controls, multiple sclerosis showed the least TCR clonal expansion, while HTLV-1-associated myelopathy showed the most. Phylogenetic grouping assigned the repertoires of 18 of 34 multiple sclerosis patients to a single related-CDR3 cluster, representing a possible signature.

Time point in this sample: longitudinal time-point 3. TCRdb processed the 5' RACE reads anew with MiXCR; each CDR3 protein has one entry. The sample carries approximately 85,000 distinct CDR3 sequences, 3.5% to 5.5% recorded once. This clonotype was detected ten times or more. Its antigen remains unknown. The CDR3 is 15 amino acids. After removal of 0 bases from V and 5 bases from J, the junction contained 6 bases not matched to a gene. In germline, CDR1 is SGHRS, CDR2 YFSETQ. This TCR was sampled from a woman aged 60-75 years with multiple sclerosis. The chain combines TRBV5-1 with TRBJ2-5; 8 bases map to TRBD2. The sequenced sample was PBMCs. CDR3 residues: CASSLGPGGQETQYF. Written as DNA, the CDR3 is TGCGCCAGCAGCTTGGGTCCGGGGGGGCAGGAGACCCAGTACTTC.